This T cell receptor beta chain was profiled in a study of cytomegalovirus exposure and HLA in healthy donors. Study details: There were 90 million to 130 million unique TCR beta sequences, drawn from roughly 200 million T cells, in an earlier analysis. Study results and caveats: DRB1 showed the most TCR associations and HLA-C the fewest in a later analysis, as rates varied by HLA locus. The study reported that TCR beta sequences accurately predicted HLA-A and HLA-B alleles in most subjects. TCR beta V- and J-gene trimming was later associated with a missense DCLRE1C variant.

The PCR was carried out with 60 Vbeta primers and 13 Jbeta primers. This table comes from immunoSEQ multiplex PCR, and its TCRdb copy is limited to in-frame clones, with some not included. The table shows about 160,000 clones, with roughly 80% occurring only once. Comment on this clone: Antigen specificity is unknown.

Per germline, CDR1 SEHNR and CDR2 FQNEAQ (reference sequence). J was trimmed by 4 bases and V by 6 bases; bases with no gene match: 3. The CDR3 totals 13 residues. The V and J genes are TRBV7-9 and TRBJ2-5; 9 bases map to TRBD2. Sequencing used PBMCs. This receptor was obtained from a man in his late teens or twenties in good health and CMV-seropositive. The chain's CDR3 is CASRRAGGETQYF. CDR3 bases: TGTGCCAGCAGGAGAGCGGGAGGAGAGACCCAGTACTTC.